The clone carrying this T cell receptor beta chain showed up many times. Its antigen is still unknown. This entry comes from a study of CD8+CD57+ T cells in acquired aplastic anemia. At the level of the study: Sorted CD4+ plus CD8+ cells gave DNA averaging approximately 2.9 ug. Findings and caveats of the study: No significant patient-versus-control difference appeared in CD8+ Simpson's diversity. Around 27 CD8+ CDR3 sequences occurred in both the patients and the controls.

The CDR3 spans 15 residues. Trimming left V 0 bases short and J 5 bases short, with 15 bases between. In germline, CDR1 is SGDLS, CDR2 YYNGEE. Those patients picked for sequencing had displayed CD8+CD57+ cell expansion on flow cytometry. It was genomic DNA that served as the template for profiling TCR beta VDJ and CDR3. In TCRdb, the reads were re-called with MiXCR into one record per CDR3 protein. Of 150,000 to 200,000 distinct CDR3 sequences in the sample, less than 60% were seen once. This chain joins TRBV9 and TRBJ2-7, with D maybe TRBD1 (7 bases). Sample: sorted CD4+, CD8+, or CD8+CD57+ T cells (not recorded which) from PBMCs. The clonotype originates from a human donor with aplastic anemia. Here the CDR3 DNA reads TGTGCCAGCAGCGTAGAGGGCAGGGGGGTTGACGAGCAGTACTTC. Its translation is CASSVEGRGVDEQYF.